The following is a TCR beta chain sequence with its context. Antigen: not known. There were only Caucasian adults among the donors, and all lived in Nashville, Tennessee. Repertoires were generated with immunoSEQ multiplex PCR, while TCRdb's copy carries only in-frame clones and drops some. Among approximately 620,000 clones, about 96% were seen once, and the ten largest hold 0.045% to 0.07%. Germline V gene lookup returns CDR1 MDHEN and CDR2 SYDVKM. V lost 5 bases, J lost 6 bases, and 14 bases lay in between. The CDR3 consists of 14 residues. The sample comes from a study of shared clonotypes between healthy human individuals. General study findings and limits: Naive subsets, compared against memory subsets, generally had larger estimated richness values. It was the non-shared clonotypes that had lower generation probabilities than clonotypes shared by all four donors.

The rearrangement links TRBV28 to TRBJ2-1, with D possibly matching TRBD2 (5 bases). The TCR originated in a woman between 25 and 40 years old in good health. Sequenced input: naive CD4+ T cells sorted from blood. Subset here: CD45RA+ positively selected. This CDR3 reads CASSDELLANEQFF. CDR3 bases: TGTGCCAGCAGTGATGAACTCCTAGCCAATGAGCAGTTCTTC. Drawing the rest from reference TRBV28 and TRBJ2-1, the complete variable domain is DVKVTQSSRYLVKRTGEKVFLECVQDMDHENMFWYRQDPGLGLRLIYFSYDVKMKEKGDIPEGYSVSREKKERFSLILESASTNQTSMYLCASSDELLANEQFFGPGTRLTVL.